This T cell receptor (beta chain) emerged from a study of cytomegalovirus exposure and HLA in healthy donors. The study's findings and limits: Cytomegalovirus association was listed for about 180 TCR beta chains. Some public TCRs appeared in many individuals, while most sequences were rare. TCR beta sequences reportedly predicted the HLA-A and HLA-B alleles of most subjects accurately.

For this clone: As yet, its antigen is unknown.

It was with 60 Vbeta and 13 Jbeta primers that the PCR ran. The method was immunoSEQ multiplex PCR; TCRdb's version includes in-frame clones alone and lacks a portion of them. The sample records about 140,000 clones, around 80% being singletons. Germline V gene data show CDR1 as SEHNR and CDR2 as FQNEAQ (reference sequence). This CDR3 spans 14 amino acids. V lost 5 bases and J 4 bases, leaving 13 bases between the germline ends. The clonotype was recovered from a man between 18 and 29 years old in good health and CMV-seropositive. Sequences were obtained from PBMCs. The chain carries TRBV7-9 and TRBJ2-3; weak D call: TRBD2 (6 bases). This CDR3 is CASSQKLAADTQYF. CDR3 DNA sequence: TGTGCCAGCAGCCAAAAACTAGCTGCAGATACGCAGTATTTT.